The rows below give T cell receptor beta chains drawn from one sample of a study of blood T cells in healthy people across ages. MiXCR, applied by TCRdb to the 5' RACE reads, yields one record per CDR3 protein. The sample lists 1.5 million or so distinct CDR3 sequences, roughly two fifths occurring once. Source material: blood. Receptors were obtained from a woman between 18 and 30 years old in good health. Each CDR3 is given with its conserved first and last residue. D genes are given only for firm matches. Clone size is stated in some rows and not others, as once, few, many or a class when expanded.

DNA	CDR3	size	D	V	J
TGTGCCAGCAGTTTAAGGAGGATTGGCGTCTCAGCTAACTATGGCTACACCTTC	CASSLRRIGVSANYGYTF	few	-	TRBV12-3/TRBV12-4	TRBJ1-2
TGTGCCAGCAGTTACTCGATAATGACTAGCGGCCGGACCGATGAGCAGTTCTTC	CASSYSIMTSGRTDEQFF	-	TRBD2	TRBV6-2/TRBV6-3	TRBJ2-1
TGTGCCAGCAGTCCCCGCCGGGACTCCTATAATTCACCCCTCCACTTT	CASSPRRDSYNSPLHF	-	-	TRBV27	TRBJ1-6
TGTGCCAGCAGTTTCCTTGGCTACAATGAGCAGTACTTC	CASSFLGYNEQYF	-	-	TRBV12-3/TRBV12-4	TRBJ2-7
TGTGCCAGCAGTTTCCGTTTAGTGGGAGGGAGTGCATTAAGTTACGAGCAGTACTTC	CASSFRLVGGSALSYEQYF	few	TRBD2	TRBV11-2	TRBJ2-7
TGCAGCGTCTGGCGACTAGCGGTGCAAGAGACCCAGTTCTTC	CSVWRLAVQETQFF	-	TRBD2	TRBV29-1	TRBJ2-1
TGTGCCAGCAGGGAATGGTACAATGAGCAGTTCTTC	CASREWYNEQFF	once	-	TRBV7-2	TRBJ2-1
TGTGCCAGCAGCTTACCTTTCGGAGCCCAGTACTTC	CASSLPFGAQYF	-	-	TRBV7-2	TRBJ2-5
TGTGCCAGCAGTTTCGGACAGAAAGAGACCCAGTACTTC	CASSFGQKETQYF	few	-	TRBV6-2/TRBV6-3	TRBJ2-5
TGTGCCATCAGTGAGGTTGACAGTACAGATACGCAGTATTTT	CAISEVDSTDTQYF	-	-	TRBV10-3	TRBJ2-3
TGTGCCAGCAGCGTAGGGGCGGCAGTTTTCAATGAGCAGTACTTC	CASSVGAAVFNEQYF	-	-	TRBV9	TRBJ2-5
TGTGCCAGCAGTCTTTGGGGAGACAATCAGCCCCAGCATTTT	CASSLWGDNQPQHF	-	-	TRBV12-3/TRBV12-4	TRBJ1-5
TGTGCCAGCAGCTTAGGCCGCAGTAATGAAAAACTGTTTTTT	CASSLGRSNEKLFF	many	-	TRBV13	TRBJ1-4
TGTGCCAGCAGCCAAGATTACGAGGGGACGATACAATTACGGTACGAGCAGTACTTC	CASSQDYEGTIQLRYEQYF	few	-	TRBV4-2	TRBJ2-7
TGTGCCAGCAGCGACGGGGACAGGGGGCGAGAGACCCAGTACTTC	CASSDGDRGRETQYF	-	TRBD1	TRBV9	TRBJ2-5
TGTGCCAGCAGTTCTCCTGATGTCGGCAGGGCCTACGAGCAGTACTTC	CASSSPDVGRAYEQYF	few	-	TRBV12-3/TRBV12-4	TRBJ2-7
TGCGCCAGCAGCTTGGTCACAGGGGACCACGAGCAGTACTTC	CASSLVTGDHEQYF	-	TRBD1	TRBV5-1	TRBJ2-7
TGTGCCAGCAGTCCACAGGGGACCTTGGAGAACACTGAAGCTTTCTTT	CASSPQGTLENTEAFF	few	TRBD1	TRBV7-9	TRBJ1-1
TGTGCCAGCAGACCGGGACTAGCGGGTGCTCAAGAGACCCAGTACTTC	CASRPGLAGAQETQYF	-	TRBD2	TRBV27	TRBJ2-5
TGTGCCAGCAGCTTCACCGGGACAGGAGTTAGCAATCAGCCCCAGCATTTT	CASSFTGTGVSNQPQHF	few	TRBD1	TRBV7-2	TRBJ1-5
TGTGCCAGCAGCTTAGCCTACAGGTGGAATGAGCAGTTCTTC	CASSLAYRWNEQFF	-	-	TRBV7-2	TRBJ2-1
TGTGCCAGCAGTGAGGCAACCAGCTCCTACAATGAGCAGTACTTC	CASSEATSSYNEQYF	few	-	TRBV25-1	TRBJ2-7
TGCGCCAGCAGCCCGAACGCCGACAGGGACGGAAAAGAGACCCAGTACTTC	CASSPNADRDGKETQYF	few	TRBD1	TRBV5-1	TRBJ2-5
TGCGCCAGCAGCTTTTCGGGGGCCACCGGGGAGCTGTTTTTT	CASSFSGATGELFF	few	-	TRBV5-1	TRBJ2-2
TGCAGTGCTCCGACGAGCGTCCATACCTACGAGCAGTACTTC	CSAPTSVHTYEQYF	-	-	TRBV20-1	TRBJ2-7
TGTGCCAGCAGCGTAGCCCCCGGGAGGGTATCAAATGAGCAGTACTTC	CASSVAPGRVSNEQYF	once	TRBD2	TRBV9	TRBJ2-7
TGTGCCAGCAGTTTGGTTGGGACAGGGGCCGAGCAGTACTTC	CASSLVGTGAEQYF	-	TRBD1	TRBV12-3/TRBV12-4	TRBJ2-7
TGTGCCAGCAGCTTAGATTGGGGACTAGCCAAAAACATTCAGTACTTC	CASSLDWGLAKNIQYF	-	-	TRBV7-8	TRBJ2-4
TGTGCCAGCAGTTCCCATGGTAGGAATGAGCAGTTCTTC	CASSSHGRNEQFF	-	-	TRBV7-2	TRBJ2-1
TGTGCCAGCAGTTCCAGTGGCGGCCCGGCTTTCTTT	CASSSSGGPAFF	-	-	TRBV27	TRBJ1-1
TGCAGTGCTATCCGCAGGGGGAACACTGAAGCTTTCTTT	CSAIRRGNTEAFF	-	-	TRBV20-1	TRBJ1-1
TGTGCCAGCAGCGTAGAGGGACTAGCGAGAGGACTCACAGATACGCAGTATTTT	CASSVEGLARGLTDTQYF	-	TRBD2	TRBV9	TRBJ2-3
TGCAGTGCTAGGTCCGGGGGGACAGTGCTCGGCTACACCTTC	CSARSGGTVLGYTF	few	TRBD1	TRBV20-1	TRBJ1-2
TGCGCCAGCAGCCAAGATTCACGAGGGGGGGATTTCTACGAGCAGTACTTC	CASSQDSRGGDFYEQYF	-	-	TRBV4-1	TRBJ2-7
TGTGCCAGCAGTTTTGGGCAGGGAAGGGATGGCTACACCTTC	CASSFGQGRDGYTF	few	-	TRBV12-3/TRBV12-4	TRBJ1-2
TGCAGTGCTAGGCGGGCAGGGGGCCTCTACAATGAGCAGTTCTTC	CSARRAGGLYNEQFF	-	TRBD1	TRBV20-1	TRBJ2-1
TGTGCCAGCAGTCTGGAGGGGGTACGCTACAATGAGCAGTTCTTC	CASSLEGVRYNEQFF	-	-	TRBV28	TRBJ2-1
TGTGCCAGCAGCTTAGGAGGCGGGGGGGCCCCAACGAAAGAGACCCAGTACTTC	CASSLGGGGAPTKETQYF	-	TRBD2	TRBV11-2	TRBJ2-5
TGTGCCAGCAGTTGGGGGACAGGGAACTACGAGCAGTACTTC	CASSWGTGNYEQYF	-	TRBD1	TRBV27	TRBJ2-7
TGTGCCAGCAGCCTTACAGGGACCGTGAAGACCCAGTACTTC	CASSLTGTVKTQYF	few	-	TRBV14	TRBJ2-5
TGCAGTGCTAGAGTATCAGGGCGGCAGCCCCAGCATTTT	CSARVSGRQPQHF	few	-	TRBV20-1	TRBJ1-5
TGCGCCAGCAGTGAGAGGGACAGGGGAATCCAGTACTTC	CASSERDRGIQYF	-	TRBD1	TRBV10-2	TRBJ2-7
TGCAGTGCTACCTCTTGGACCCAAGAGACCCAGTACTTC	CSATSWTQETQYF	-	-	TRBV20-1	TRBJ2-5